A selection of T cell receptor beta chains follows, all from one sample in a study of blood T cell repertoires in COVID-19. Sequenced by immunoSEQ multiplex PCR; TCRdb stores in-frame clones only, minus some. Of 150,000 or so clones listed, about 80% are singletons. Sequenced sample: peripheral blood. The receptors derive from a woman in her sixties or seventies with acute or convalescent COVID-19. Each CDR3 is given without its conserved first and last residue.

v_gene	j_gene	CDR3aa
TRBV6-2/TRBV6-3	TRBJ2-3	ASSYWAGDTDTQY
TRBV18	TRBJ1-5	ASSPRENQPQH
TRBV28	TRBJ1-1	ATKGGGRVGTEAF
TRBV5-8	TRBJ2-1	ASTRTGSSYNEQF
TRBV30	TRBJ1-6	AWSVAQGNSPLH
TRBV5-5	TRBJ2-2	ASSLGLDWTNTGELF
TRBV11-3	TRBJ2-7	ASSFTGGAGEQY
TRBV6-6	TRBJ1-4	ASSPEWIQGGTTNEKLF
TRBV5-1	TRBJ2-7	ASSPGQGGYEQY
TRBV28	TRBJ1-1	ASSRMGQGSKAF
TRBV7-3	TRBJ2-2	ASRLAGGNAGELF
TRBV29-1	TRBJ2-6	SVELRVSGANVLT
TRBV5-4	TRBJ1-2	ASSLVGQGGYGYT
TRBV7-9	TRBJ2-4	ASSNRGGTMNIQY
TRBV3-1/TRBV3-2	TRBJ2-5	ASSSSGFETQY
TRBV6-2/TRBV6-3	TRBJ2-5	ASSYSSVFETQY